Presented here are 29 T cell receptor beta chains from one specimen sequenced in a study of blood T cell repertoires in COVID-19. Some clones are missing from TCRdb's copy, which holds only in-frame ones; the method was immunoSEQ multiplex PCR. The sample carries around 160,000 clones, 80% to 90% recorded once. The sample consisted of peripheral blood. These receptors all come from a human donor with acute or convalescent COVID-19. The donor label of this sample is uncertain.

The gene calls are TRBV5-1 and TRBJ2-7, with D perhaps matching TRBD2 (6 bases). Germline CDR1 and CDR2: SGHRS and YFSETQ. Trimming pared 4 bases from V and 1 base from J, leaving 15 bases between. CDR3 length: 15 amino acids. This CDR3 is CASSLTGGASYEQYF. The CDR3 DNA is TGCGCCAGCAGCCTCACCGGGGGAGCTTCCTACGAGCAGTACTTC.

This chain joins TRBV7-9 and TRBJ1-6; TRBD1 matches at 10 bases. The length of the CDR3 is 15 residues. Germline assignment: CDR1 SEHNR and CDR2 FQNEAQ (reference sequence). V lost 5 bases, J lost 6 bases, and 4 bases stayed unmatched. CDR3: CASSPWDRGNSPLHF. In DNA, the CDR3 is TGTGCCAGCAGCCCTTGGGACAGGGGTAATTCACCCCTCCACTTT.

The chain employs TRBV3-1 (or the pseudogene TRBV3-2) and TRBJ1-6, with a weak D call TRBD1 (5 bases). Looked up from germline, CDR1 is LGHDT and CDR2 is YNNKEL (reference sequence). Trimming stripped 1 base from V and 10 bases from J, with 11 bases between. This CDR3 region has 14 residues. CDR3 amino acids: CASSQGGGDSPLHF. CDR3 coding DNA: TGTGCCAGCAGCCAAGGGGGAGGGGACTCACCCCTCCACTTT.

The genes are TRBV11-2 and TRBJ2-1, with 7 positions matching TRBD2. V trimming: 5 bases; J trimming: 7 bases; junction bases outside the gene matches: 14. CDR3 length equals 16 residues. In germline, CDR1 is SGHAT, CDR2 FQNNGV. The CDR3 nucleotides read TGTGCCAGCAGCCCAATTAGCGGGCGCTACACTAATGAGCAGTTCTTC. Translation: CASSPISGRYTNEQFF.

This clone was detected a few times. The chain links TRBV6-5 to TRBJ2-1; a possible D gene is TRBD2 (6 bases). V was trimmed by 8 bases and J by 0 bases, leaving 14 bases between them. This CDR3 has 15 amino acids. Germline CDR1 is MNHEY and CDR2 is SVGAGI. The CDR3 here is CASLRDSSSYNEQFF. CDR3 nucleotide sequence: TGTGCCAGCCTCCGGGACTCGAGCTCCTACAATGAGCAGTTCTTC.

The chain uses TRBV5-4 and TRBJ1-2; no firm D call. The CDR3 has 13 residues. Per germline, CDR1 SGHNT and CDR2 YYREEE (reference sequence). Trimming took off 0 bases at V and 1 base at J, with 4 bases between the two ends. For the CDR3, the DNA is TGTGCCAGCAGCTTGGACAGTAACTATGGCTACACCTTC. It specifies CASSLDSNYGYTF. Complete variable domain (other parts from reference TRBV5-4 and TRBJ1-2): ETGVTQSPTHLIKTRGQQVTLRCSSQSGHNTVSWYQQALGQGPQFIFQYYREEENGRGNFPPRFSGLQFPNYSSELNVNALELDDSALYLCASSLDSNYGYTFGSGTRLTVV.

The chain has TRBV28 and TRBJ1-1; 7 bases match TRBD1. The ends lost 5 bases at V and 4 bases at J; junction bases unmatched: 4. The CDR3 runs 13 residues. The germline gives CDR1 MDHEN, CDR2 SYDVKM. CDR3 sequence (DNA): TGTGCCAGCAGTCACAGGGGAGCCACTGAAGCTTTCTTT. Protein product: CASSHRGATEAFF.

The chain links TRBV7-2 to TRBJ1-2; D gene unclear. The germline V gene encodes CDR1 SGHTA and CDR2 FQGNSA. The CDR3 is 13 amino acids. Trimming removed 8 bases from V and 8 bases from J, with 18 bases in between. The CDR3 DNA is TGTGCCAGCGGCTCACCTCCCGAGATGGGCTACACCTTC. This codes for CASGSPPEMGYTF. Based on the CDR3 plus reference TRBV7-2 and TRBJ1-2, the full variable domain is GAGVSQSPSNKVTEKGKDVELRCDPISGHTALYWYRQSLGQGLEFLIYFQGNSAPDKSGLPSDRFSAERTGGSVSTLTIQRTQQEDSAVYLCASGSPPEMGYTFGSGTRLTVV.

The CDR3 is CASTAPESGGRYEQYV. CDR3 in DNA: TGTGCCAGTACCGCCCCGGAAAGCGGGGGGCGCTACGAGCAGTACGTC. This sequence joins TRBV19 and TRBJ2-7; 9 bases map to TRBD2. Germline CDR1 is LNHDA and CDR2 is SQIVND (reference sequence). With 7 bases clipped from V and 3 bases from J, the junction kept 13 bases outside the gene matches. The CDR3 consists of 16 residues.

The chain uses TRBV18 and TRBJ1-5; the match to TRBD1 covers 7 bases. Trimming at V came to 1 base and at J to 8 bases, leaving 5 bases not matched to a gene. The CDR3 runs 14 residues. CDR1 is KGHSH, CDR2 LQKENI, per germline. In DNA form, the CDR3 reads TGTGCCAGCTCACCACTCAGGGGGGTTGAGCCCCAGCATTTT. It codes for CASSPLRGVEPQHF.

The CDR3 reads CASTDTPSYNEQFF. The CDR3 DNA sequence: TGCGCCAGCACGGACACGCCGTCCTACAATGAGCAGTTCTTC. The genes are TRBV10-2 and TRBJ2-1; TRBD1 is a possible D gene (5 bases). Looked up from germline, CDR1 is WSHSY and CDR2 is SAAADI. The V and J ends lost 7 bases and 1 base respectively, with 11 bases between them. The CDR3 covers 14 residues.

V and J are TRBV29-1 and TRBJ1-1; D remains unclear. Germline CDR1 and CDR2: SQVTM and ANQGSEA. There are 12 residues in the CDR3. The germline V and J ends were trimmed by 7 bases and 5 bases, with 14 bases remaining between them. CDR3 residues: CSAATGRTEAFF. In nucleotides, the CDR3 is TGCAGCGCCGCGACGGGAAGAACTGAAGCTTTCTTT.

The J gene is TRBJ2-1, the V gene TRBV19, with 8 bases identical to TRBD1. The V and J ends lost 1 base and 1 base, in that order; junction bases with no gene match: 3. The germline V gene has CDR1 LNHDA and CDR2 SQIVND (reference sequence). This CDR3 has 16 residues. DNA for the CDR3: TGTGCCAGTAGTATAGGCACAGGGGGATCCTACAATGAGCAGTTCTTC. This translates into CASSIGTGGSYNEQFF.

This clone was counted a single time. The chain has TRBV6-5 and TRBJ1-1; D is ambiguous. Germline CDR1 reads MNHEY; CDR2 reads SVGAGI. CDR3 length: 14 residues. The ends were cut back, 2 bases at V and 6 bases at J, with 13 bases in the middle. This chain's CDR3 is CASSYGLRRAEAFF. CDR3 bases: TGTGCCAGCAGTTACGGGCTCAGGCGTGCTGAAGCTTTCTTT.

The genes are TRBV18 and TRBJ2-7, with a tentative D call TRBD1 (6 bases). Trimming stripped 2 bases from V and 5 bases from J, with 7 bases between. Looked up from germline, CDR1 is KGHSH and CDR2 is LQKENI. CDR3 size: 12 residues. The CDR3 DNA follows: TGTGCCAGCTCACCAGGGGGCCACGAGCAGTACGTC. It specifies CASSPGGHEQYV.

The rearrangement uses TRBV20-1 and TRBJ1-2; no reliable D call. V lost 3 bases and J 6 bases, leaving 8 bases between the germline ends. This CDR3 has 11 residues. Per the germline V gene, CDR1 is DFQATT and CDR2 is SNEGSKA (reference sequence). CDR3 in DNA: TGCAGTGCTAGTGATGGGCATGGCTACACCTTC. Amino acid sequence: CSASDGHGYTF.

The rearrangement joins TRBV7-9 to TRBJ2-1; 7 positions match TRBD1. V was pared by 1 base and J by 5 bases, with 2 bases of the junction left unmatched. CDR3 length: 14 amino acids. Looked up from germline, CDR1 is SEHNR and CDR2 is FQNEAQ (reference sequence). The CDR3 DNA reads TGTGCCAGCAGCTTAGGGCAGGGGGACAATGAGCAGTTCTTC. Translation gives CASSLGQGDNEQFF.

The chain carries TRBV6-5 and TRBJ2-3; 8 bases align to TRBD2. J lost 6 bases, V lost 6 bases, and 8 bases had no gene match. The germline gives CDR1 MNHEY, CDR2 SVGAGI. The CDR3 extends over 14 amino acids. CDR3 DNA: TGTGCCAGCAGACATCGGGGGGGTCCCGATACGCAGTATTTT. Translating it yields CASRHRGGPDTQYF.

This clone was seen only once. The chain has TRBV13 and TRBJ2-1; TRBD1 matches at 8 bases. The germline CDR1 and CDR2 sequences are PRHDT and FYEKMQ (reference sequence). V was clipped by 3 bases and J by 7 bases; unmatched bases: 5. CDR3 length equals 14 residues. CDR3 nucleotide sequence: TGTGCCAGCAGCTTCAGGGGGCGCGGGAATGAGCAGTTCTTC. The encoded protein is CASSFRGRGNEQFF. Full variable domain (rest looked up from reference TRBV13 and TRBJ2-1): AAGVIQSPRHLIKEKRETATLKCYPIPRHDTVYWYQQGPGQDPQFLISFYEKMQSDKGSIPDRFSAQQFSDYHSELNMSSLELGDSALYFCASSFRGRGNEQFFGPGTRLTVL.

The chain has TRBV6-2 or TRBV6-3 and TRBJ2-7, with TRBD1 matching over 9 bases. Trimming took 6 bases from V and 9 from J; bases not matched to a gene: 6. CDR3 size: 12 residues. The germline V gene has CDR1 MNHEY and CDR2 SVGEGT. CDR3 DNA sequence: TGTGCCAGCAGCCAACAGGGGGCTGGGCAGTACGTC. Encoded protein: CASSQQGAGQYV.

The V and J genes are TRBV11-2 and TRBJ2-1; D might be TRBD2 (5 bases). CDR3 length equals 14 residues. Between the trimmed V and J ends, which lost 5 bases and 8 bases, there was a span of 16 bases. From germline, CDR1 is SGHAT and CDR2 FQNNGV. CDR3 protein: CASSKGRLRDEQFF. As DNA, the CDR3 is TGTGCCAGCAGCAAAGGACGCCTGCGGGATGAGCAGTTCTTC.

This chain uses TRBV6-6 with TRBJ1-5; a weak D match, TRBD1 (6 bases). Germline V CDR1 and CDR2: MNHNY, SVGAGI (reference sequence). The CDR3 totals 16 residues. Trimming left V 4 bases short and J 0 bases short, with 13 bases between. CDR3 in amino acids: CASSFRTEYSNQPQHF. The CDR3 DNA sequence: TGTGCCAGCAGTTTCAGGACAGAATATAGCAATCAGCCCCAGCATTTT.

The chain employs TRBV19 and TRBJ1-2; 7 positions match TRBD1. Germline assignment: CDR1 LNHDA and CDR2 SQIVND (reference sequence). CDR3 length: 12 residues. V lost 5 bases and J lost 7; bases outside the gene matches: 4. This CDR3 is CASSAPGGGYTF. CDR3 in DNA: TGTGCCAGTAGTGCCCCAGGGGGTGGCTACACCTTC.

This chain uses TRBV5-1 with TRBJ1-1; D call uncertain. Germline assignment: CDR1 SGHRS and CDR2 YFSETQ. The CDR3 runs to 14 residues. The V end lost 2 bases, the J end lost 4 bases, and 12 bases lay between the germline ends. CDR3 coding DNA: TGCGCCAGCAGCTTCGGCGAGAGAGGCACTGAAGCTTTCTTT. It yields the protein CASSFGERGTEAFF.

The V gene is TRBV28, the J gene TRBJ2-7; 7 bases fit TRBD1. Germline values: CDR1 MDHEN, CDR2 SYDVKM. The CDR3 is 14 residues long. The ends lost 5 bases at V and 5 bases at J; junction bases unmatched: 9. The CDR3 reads CASSAGTGAHEQYF. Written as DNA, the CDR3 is TGTGCCAGCAGTGCCGGAACAGGGGCCCACGAGCAGTACTTC.

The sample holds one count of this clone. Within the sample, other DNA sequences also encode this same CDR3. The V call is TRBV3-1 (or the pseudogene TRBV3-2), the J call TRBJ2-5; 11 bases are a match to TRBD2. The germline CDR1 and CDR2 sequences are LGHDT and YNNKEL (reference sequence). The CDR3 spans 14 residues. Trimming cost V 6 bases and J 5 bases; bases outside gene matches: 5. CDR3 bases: TGTGCCAGCAGTCTAGCGGGGGGTGGGGAGACCCAGTACTTC. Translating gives CASSLAGGGETQYF.

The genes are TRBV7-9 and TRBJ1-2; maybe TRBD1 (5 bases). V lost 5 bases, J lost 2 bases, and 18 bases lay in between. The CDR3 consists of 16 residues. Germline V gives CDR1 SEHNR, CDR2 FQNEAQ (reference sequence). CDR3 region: CASSPPLPGENYGYTF. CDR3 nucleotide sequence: TGTGCCAGCAGCCCTCCCCTCCCGGGGGAGAACTATGGCTACACCTTC.

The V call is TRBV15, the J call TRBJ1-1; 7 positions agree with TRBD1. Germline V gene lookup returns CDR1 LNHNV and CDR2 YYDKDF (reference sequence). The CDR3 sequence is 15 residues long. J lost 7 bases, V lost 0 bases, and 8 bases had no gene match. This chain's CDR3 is CATSRDLGQANEAFF. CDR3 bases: TGTGCCACCAGCAGAGACCTTGGACAGGCGAATGAAGCTTTCTTT.

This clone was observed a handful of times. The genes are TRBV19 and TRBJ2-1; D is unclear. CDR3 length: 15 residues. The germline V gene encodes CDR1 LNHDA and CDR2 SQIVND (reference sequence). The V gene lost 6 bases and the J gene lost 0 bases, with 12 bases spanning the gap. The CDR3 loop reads CASSTFYASYNEQFF. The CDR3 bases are TGTGCCAGTAGCACCTTCTACGCCTCCTACAATGAGCAGTTCTTC.